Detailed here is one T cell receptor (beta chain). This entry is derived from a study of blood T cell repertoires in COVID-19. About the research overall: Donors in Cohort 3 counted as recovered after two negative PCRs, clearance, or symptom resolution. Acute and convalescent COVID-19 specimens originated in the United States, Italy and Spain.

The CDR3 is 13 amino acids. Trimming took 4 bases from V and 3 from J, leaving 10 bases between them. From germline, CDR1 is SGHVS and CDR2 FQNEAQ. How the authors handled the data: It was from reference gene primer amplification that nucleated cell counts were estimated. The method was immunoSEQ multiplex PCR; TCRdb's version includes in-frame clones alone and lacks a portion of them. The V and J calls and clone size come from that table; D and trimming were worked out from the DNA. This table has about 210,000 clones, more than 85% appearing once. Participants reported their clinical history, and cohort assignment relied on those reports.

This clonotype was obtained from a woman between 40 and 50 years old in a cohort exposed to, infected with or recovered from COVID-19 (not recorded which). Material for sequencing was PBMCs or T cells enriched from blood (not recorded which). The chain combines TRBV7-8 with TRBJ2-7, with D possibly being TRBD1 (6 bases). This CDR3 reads CASSSGTSYEQYF. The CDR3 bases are TGTGCCAGCAGCTCCGGGACAAGCTACGAGCAGTACTTC.